The rows below give T cell receptor beta chains drawn from one sample of a study of blood T cell repertoires in COVID-19. Libraries were prepared by immunoSEQ multiplex PCR; TCRdb keeps only in-frame clonotypes and omits some of them. The sample includes about 75,000 clones, 79% of them seen just once. The sample taken for sequencing was peripheral blood. All receptors come from a woman older than 75 with active or convalescent COVID-19. CDR3s include the opening cysteine and the closing phenylalanine or tryptophan. The D gene is left open where the match is weak. The listing skips clone size in some rows; elsewhere it reads once, few, many or a size class.

CACRGATTGELFF | TGTGCCTGTCGGGGGGCTACGACCGGGGAGCTGTTTTTT | NA | TRBV7-8 | NA | TRBJ2-2
CATSRDRLGTSGIVSYEQYF | TGTGCCACCAGCAGAGATCGGTTGGGGACTAGCGGGATCGTGTCCTACGAGCAGTACTTC | NA | TRBV15 | TRBD2 | TRBJ2-7
CASRDSRSYEQYF | TGTGCCAGCAGGGACAGTAGATCCTACGAGCAGTACTTC | NA | TRBV7-9 | NA | TRBJ2-7
CASSLRENTEAFF | TGTGCCAGCAGTTTACGAGAGAACACTGAAGCTTTCTTT | few | TRBV12-3/TRBV12-4 | NA | TRBJ1-1
CASSMTGNYGYTF | TGTGCCAGTAGTATGACTGGGAACTATGGCTACACCTTC | NA | TRBV19 | NA | TRBJ1-2
CASRPPTGGSYEQYF | TGTGCCAGCAGGCCTCCGACTGGTGGCTCCTACGAGCAGTACTTC | NA | TRBV7-9 | NA | TRBJ2-7
CASLPQGLTNEKLFF | TGTGCCAGCCTTCCCCAGGGGTTAACGAATGAAAAACTGTTTTTT | NA | TRBV27 | NA | TRBJ1-4
CASSDRQGFGNQPQHF | TGTGCCAGCAGTGACAGACAGGGGTTTGGCAATCAGCCCCAGCATTTT | NA | TRBV6-1 | TRBD1 | TRBJ1-5
CASSQGGGVYYEQYF | TGCGCCAGCAGCCAAGGCGGCGGGGTGTACTACGAGCAGTACTTC | few | TRBV4-1 | NA | TRBJ2-7
CSARSSGEQFF | TGCAGTGCTAGATCTAGCGGTGAGCAGTTCTTC | NA | TRBV20-1 | TRBD2 | TRBJ2-1
CASTPLAGGFNEQFF | TGTGCCAGTACCCCACTAGCGGGGGGGTTCAATGAGCAGTTCTTC | NA | TRBV19 | TRBD2 | TRBJ2-1
CASRGHAGGAGYTF | TGTGCCAGCAGGGGACACGCAGGGGGCGCGGGCTACACCTTC | NA | TRBV6-4 | TRBD1 | TRBJ1-2
CATSEWTGGFRGETQYF | TGTGCCACCAGTGAGTGGACAGGGGGCTTTAGGGGAGAGACCCAGTACTTC | NA | TRBV24-1 | TRBD1 | TRBJ2-5
CASSFNSGNTIYF | TGTGCCAGCAGTTTCAACTCTGGAAACACCATATATTTT | few | TRBV27 | NA | TRBJ1-3
CASSLARGTGGYTF | TGTGCCAGCAGCTTGGCCCGGGGGACGGGGGGCTACACCTTC | NA | TRBV5-4 | NA | TRBJ1-2
CASSSRVSGYEQFF | TGTGCCAGCAGCAGCAGGGTTAGTGGCTATGAGCAGTTCTTC | NA | TRBV7-2 | NA | TRBJ2-1
CASSQTDRVGSTNEKLFF | TGCGCCAGCAGCCAGACCGACAGGGTCGGTTCCACTAATGAAAAACTGTTTTTT | few | TRBV4-3 | TRBD1 | TRBJ1-4
CASSFTGSYYEQYF | TGTGCCAGCAGTTTTACAGGGTCCTATTACGAGCAGTACTTC | once | TRBV27 | NA | TRBJ2-7
CASSQRGPGKTYEQYF | TGCGCCAGCAGCCAGAGAGGGCCAGGAAAAACCTACGAGCAGTACTTC | few | TRBV4-3 | NA | TRBJ2-7
CASSIADRVHGYTF | TGTGCCAGCAGCATCGCCGACAGGGTCCATGGCTACACCTTC | NA | TRBV7-2 | TRBD1 | TRBJ1-2
CATSRGQFNQPQHF | TGTGCCACCAGCAGGGGACAGTTCAATCAGCCCCAGCATTTT | NA | TRBV15 | TRBD1 | TRBJ1-5
CASSLDGSREQYF | TGCGCCAGCAGCTTGGACGGGTCGAGGGAGCAGTACTTC | few | TRBV5-1 | NA | TRBJ2-7
CASSSTGPYGYTF | TGTGCCAGCAGTTCGACAGGGCCCTATGGCTACACCTTC | once | TRBV7-2 | TRBD1 | TRBJ1-2
CASSLRQGMGETQYF | TGTGCCAGCAGCCTGCGACAGGGGATGGGAGAGACCCAGTACTTC | NA | TRBV14 | TRBD1 | TRBJ2-5
CASALRGGARDTEAFF | TGTGCCAGCGCTTTGAGGGGCGGGGCGCGCGACACTGAAGCTTTCTTT | NA | TRBV7-3 | NA | TRBJ1-1
CASSLAGDQPQHF | TGTGCCAGCAGCTTAGCAGGGGATCAGCCCCAGCATTTT | NA | TRBV7-9 | NA | TRBJ1-5
CASSYGRGPMNTEAFF | TGTGCCAGTAGTTACGGCAGGGGGCCGATGAACACTGAAGCTTTCTTT | NA | TRBV19 | TRBD1 | TRBJ1-1
CASTGGASTDTQYF | TGTGCCAGTACCGGCGGGGCTAGCACAGATACGCAGTATTTT | NA | TRBV19 | NA | TRBJ2-3
CASSLGLGAGETEAFF | TGTGCCAGCAGCTTGGGGTTGGGGGCCGGGGAGACTGAAGCTTTCTTT | NA | TRBV7-2 | NA | TRBJ1-1
CASSQDFGTSGRHNEQFF | TGCGCCAGCAGCCAAGATTTTGGGACTAGCGGGAGACACAATGAGCAGTTCTTC | NA | TRBV4-3 | TRBD2 | TRBJ2-1
CASSSRQGALLKGYTF | TGTGCCAGCAGTTCCAGACAGGGGGCGCTTCTAAAAGGCTACACCTTC | NA | TRBV27 | TRBD1 | TRBJ1-2
CASSLRSGGHETQYF | TGTGCCAGCAGCTTGAGATCAGGGGGCCACGAGACCCAGTACTTC | NA | TRBV5-4 | TRBD1 | TRBJ2-5
CASSVEDPAYNEQFF | TGCGCCAGCAGCGTAGAGGATCCTGCCTACAATGAGCAGTTCTTC | NA | TRBV5-1 | NA | TRBJ2-1
CASSLPAGVVDTQYF | TGTGCCAGCAGTTTACCGGCGGGAGTTGTAGATACGCAGTATTTT | NA | TRBV28 | TRBD2 | TRBJ2-3
CASSVASDGAGELFF | TGTGCCAGCAGCGTGGCTAGCGATGGGGCCGGGGAGCTGTTTTTT | NA | TRBV7-8 | NA | TRBJ2-2
CASSKLDRTYEQYF | TGTGCCAGCAGCAAATTGGACAGAACCTACGAGCAGTACTTC | NA | TRBV21-1 | NA | TRBJ2-7
CASSLILGGQSLNYGYTF | TGTGCCAGCAGCTTGATACTCGGGGGACAGTCACTTAACTATGGCTACACCTTC | NA | TRBV5-5 | TRBD1 | TRBJ1-2
CASSLRQGGREKLFF | TGTGCCAGCAGCCTGCGACAGGGCGGTCGTGAAAAACTGTTTTTT | NA | TRBV11-2 | TRBD1 | TRBJ1-4
CASSVRGFYDNQPQHF | TGTGCCAGCAGTGTCAGGGGCTTTTACGACAATCAGCCCCAGCATTTT | NA | TRBV28 | NA | TRBJ1-5
CAIRTGEGTEAFF | TGTGCCATCAGGACAGGGGAAGGCACTGAAGCTTTCTTT | NA | TRBV10-3 | TRBD1 | TRBJ1-1
CASSVRGTGRTGELFF | TGTGCCAGCAGCGTAAGGGGGACAGGGCGCACCGGGGAGCTGTTTTTT | NA | TRBV9 | TRBD1 | TRBJ2-2
CASISGGAGTEAFF | TGTGCCAGTATTTCAGGGGGCGCGGGCACTGAAGCTTTCTTT | once | TRBV19 | TRBD1 | TRBJ1-1
CASSLFGTGGLRDTEAFF | TGTGCCAGCAGTTTATTCGGGACAGGGGGCTTAAGGGACACTGAAGCTTTCTTT | NA | TRBV7-3 | TRBD1 | TRBJ1-1
CASSLSTGELFF | TGTGCCAGCAGCCTCAGTACCGGGGAGCTGTTTTTT | NA | TRBV3-1/TRBV3-2 | NA | TRBJ2-2
CASRGGAGQAYSNQPQHF | TGTGCCAGTAGAGGTGGGGCAGGCCAGGCTTATAGCAATCAGCCCCAGCATTTT | NA | TRBV19 | NA | TRBJ1-5
CASGGDRGLSVGYTF | TGTGCCAGCGGGGGGGACAGGGGTCTTTCTGTTGGCTACACCTTC | many | TRBV2 | TRBD1 | TRBJ1-2
CASRGSFRTEAFF | TGTGCCAGCAGGGGCTCGTTCAGGACTGAAGCTTTCTTT | few | TRBV27 | NA | TRBJ1-1
CASSVVPQGLSYEQYF | TGCGCCAGCAGTGTAGTCCCACAGGGGCTGTCCTACGAGCAGTACTTC | NA | TRBV10-2 | TRBD1 | TRBJ2-7
CASSLLGDTQYF | TGTGCCAGCAGCTTGCTAGGAGATACGCAGTATTTT | NA | TRBV7-8 | NA | TRBJ2-3
CASSKEGSGGAYEQFF | TGTGCCAGCAGTAAGGAGGGTAGCGGGGGGGCCTATGAGCAGTTCTTC | NA | TRBV5-5 | TRBD2 | TRBJ2-1
CASSPQAGANTEAFF | TGCGCCAGCAGCCCCCAGGCGGGGGCGAACACTGAAGCTTTCTTT | NA | TRBV4-3 | NA | TRBJ1-1
CASRRDRGKLTGELFF | TGTGCCAGCAGACGGGACAGGGGGAAACTCACCGGGGAGCTGTTTTTT | NA | TRBV2 | TRBD1 | TRBJ2-2
CASSRRSGLANEKLFF | TGTGCCAGCAGTCGGAGATCAGGGTTAGCTAATGAAAAACTGTTTTTT | NA | TRBV14 | NA | TRBJ1-4
CASSAIPQGITGEQYF | TGTGCCAGCAGCGCCATCCCACAGGGAATAACGGGCGAGCAGTACTTC | NA | TRBV9 | NA | TRBJ2-7